This TCR beta chain was obtained from a study of tissue T cells after allogeneic stem cell transplantation. Only in-frame clones appear in the TCRdb table, and some are missing; sequencing was by immunoSEQ multiplex PCR. The table has 2,000 to 2,500 clones, over 40% seen once. Specified time point: mouse harvest day 14 after allogeneic transplant. Mouse grafts combined 10^7 T-cell-depleted bone marrow cells with 10^6 splenic CD5+ T cells. Concerning this clone: Its specificity is unknown. Gene names follow the mouse nomenclature. Read data end 1 residue before the CDR3 end; the end is taken from the germline J gene.

Findings and caveats of the study: This small cohort was clinically heterogeneous, and sampling depth was a limitation. Anatomically similar tissues had similar TCR repertoires within each patient. Only a limited share of tissue TCRs appeared in blood or spleen. Motif-based clustering found tissue-specific repertoire signatures shared across patients, though few clones were shared.

Germline CDR1 and CDR2: SNHLY and FYNGKV (reference sequence). The CDR3 spans 14 residues. V lost 3 bases to trimming and J lost 4 bases, with 9 bases between them. The chain uses TRBV3 and TRBJ2-2; maybe TRBD1 (6 bases). Sample: lymph node tissue. This clonotype was sampled from a female BALB/c mouse given C57BL/6 T cells with graft-versus-host disease after an allogeneic hematopoietic cell transplant. CDR3 bases read: TGTGCCAGCAGCTTTCAGGGGAGCACCGGGCAGCTCTAC. It yields the protein CASSFQGSTGQLY. The whole CDR3 is CASSFQGSTGQLYF.